Shown below are 31 T cell receptor beta chains from a single sample sequenced in a study of control samples from healthy donors and cancer patients. The table came from immunoSEQ multiplex PCR; TCRdb's copy has only in-frame clones and leaves some out. The sample comprises 150,000 to 180,000 clones, about 93% of which are singletons, and under 2.5% rests with the top ten. Sample: blood. The receptors come from a man aged 45-65 years in good health.

This clone occurred once. This chain uses TRBV18 with TRBJ1-5, with D unclear. This CDR3 has 13 residues. The germline V gene has CDR1 KGHSH and CDR2 LQKENI. Trimming pared 3 bases from V and 2 bases from J, leaving 5 bases between. For the CDR3, the DNA is TGTGCCAGCTCACCGAGCCGCAATCAGCCCCAGCATTTT. Residues: CASSPSRNQPQHF. Drawing the rest from reference TRBV18 and TRBJ1-5, the complete variable domain is NAGVMQNPRHLVRRRGQEARLRCSPMKGHSHVYWYRQLPEEGLKFMVYLQKENIIDESGMPKERFSAEFPKEGPSILRIQQVVRGDSAAYFCASSPSRNQPQHFGDGTRLSIL.

The CDR3 here is CASSPGTVLGSNQPQHF. The CDR3 nucleotides are TGTGCCAGCTCACCCGGGACAGTGCTCGGGAGCAATCAGCCCCAGCATTTT. The chain links TRBV18 to TRBJ1-5; 7 bases align to TRBD1. The CDR3 sequence is 17 residues long. CDR1 is KGHSH, CDR2 LQKENI, per germline. V was pared by 3 bases and J by 1 base, with 9 bases of the junction left unmatched.

The chain uses TRBV24-1 and TRBJ2-3; a possible D gene is TRBD1 (6 bases). V dropped 4 bases and J dropped 3 bases, with 16 bases sitting between them. The CDR3 runs 16 residues. In germline, CDR1 is KGHDR, CDR2 SFDVKD. This CDR3 is CATSEEDVRGTDTQYF. The CDR3 DNA reads as TGTGCCACCAGTGAGGAAGATGTAAGGGGGACAGATACGCAGTATTTT.

This sequence joins TRBV18 and TRBJ2-7; a weak D match, TRBD2 (6 bases). Germline-derived CDR1 and CDR2 are KGHSH and LQKENI. V lost 4 bases and J lost 6, with 19 bases in between. CDR3 length: 15 amino acids. CDR3 nucleotides: TGTGCCAGCTCACGGATGAACGGGAGCACGGTCGAGCAGTACTTC. Its translation is CASSRMNGSTVEQYF.

V and J are TRBV27 and TRBJ2-2; 7 bases are a match to TRBD1. The V and J ends lost 6 bases and 2 bases, in that order; junction bases with no gene match: 6. CDR3 length: 15 amino acids. The germline gives CDR1 MNHEY, CDR2 SMNVEV (reference sequence). The CDR3 sequence is CASRAGTANTGELFF. As DNA, the CDR3 is TGTGCCAGCAGAGCCGGGACAGCAAACACCGGGGAGCTGTTTTTT.

CDR3 protein: CASSPSTDTQYF. The CDR3 DNA reads TGTGCCAGTAGTCCAAGCACAGATACGCAGTATTTT. This chain connects TRBV19 to TRBJ2-3; D uncertain. In germline, CDR1 is LNHDA, CDR2 SQIVND (reference sequence). This CDR3 is built from 12 residues. The V and J ends lost 5 bases and 0 bases respectively, with 3 bases between them.

This rearrangement joins TRBV28 to TRBJ1-2; D perhaps matches TRBD1 (6 bases). The CDR3 loop spans 10 amino acids. CDR1 and CDR2 from the germline V gene are MDHEN and SYDVKM. Trimming left V 5 bases short and J 12 bases short, with 10 bases between. CDR3 nucleotides: TGTGCCAGCAGTCGGACAGTCCACACCTTC. Amino acids: CASSRTVHTF.

V gene TRBV5-1 combines with J gene TRBJ2-7, with D maybe TRBD1 (5 bases). Trimming took 4 bases from V and 2 from J, leaving 13 bases between them. Germline loops: CDR1 SGHRS, CDR2 YFSETQ. This CDR3 has 14 residues. In nucleotides, the CDR3 is TGCGCCAGCAGCCCTAGGGGCAGCACCTACGAGCAGTACTTC. Protein sequence: CASSPRGSTYEQYF.

The chain combines TRBV15 with TRBJ2-1; no definite D call. The CDR3 length is 12 residues. V was cut by 0 bases and J by 8 bases, with 5 bases left in between. Germline lookup yields CDR1 LNHNV and CDR2 YYDKDF (reference sequence). This chain's CDR3 is CATSRDRYEQFF. CDR3 nucleotides: TGTGCCACCAGCAGAGATCGGTATGAGCAGTTCTTC.

The V call is TRBV10-3, the J call TRBJ1-2, with no clear D. CDR3 size: 13 residues. V lost 7 bases and J lost 2, with 11 bases in between. In germline, CDR1 is ENHRY, CDR2 SYGVKD. The CDR3 sequence is CAINAVQNYGYTF. The DNA of the CDR3 is TGTGCCATCAACGCGGTACAGAACTATGGCTACACCTTC.

The CDR3 bases are TGTGCCAGCAGCTTGGCCCCCCAAGAGACCCAGTACTTC. Amino acids: CASSLAPQETQYF. This chain joins TRBV5-4 and TRBJ2-5, with D uncertain. The CDR3 is 13 residues long. The germline CDR1 and CDR2 sequences are SGHNT and YYREEE (reference sequence). V was shortened by 0 bases and J by 1 base, with 4 bases between the two germline ends.

V is TRBV2 and J is TRBJ1-6; weak D call: TRBD1 (5 bases). Trimming took off 3 bases at V and 7 bases at J, with 10 bases between the two ends. The V gene's germline CDR1 is SNHLY and CDR2 FYNNEI. The CDR3 has 14 amino acids. CDR3 sequence: CASSERGNNSPLHF. The CDR3, as DNA: TGTGCCAGCAGTGAGAGGGGAAACAATTCACCCCTCCACTTT.

The V and J genes are TRBV28 and TRBJ2-2; possible D gene TRBD1, 5 bases. Deletions cut 6 bases from V and 5 bases from J, with 10 bases between. CDR3 size: 13 residues. The V gene's germline CDR1 is MDHEN and CDR2 SYDVKM. The CDR3 DNA follows: TGTGCCAGCAGGAGACAGCCTACCGGGGAGCTGTTTTTT. As protein: CASRRQPTGELFF.

The V and J genes are TRBV7-3 and TRBJ2-5; 7 bases map to TRBD2. CDR1 is SGHTA and CDR2 is FQGTGA in the germline V gene. The CDR3 is made up of 12 amino acids. Trimming took 5 bases from V and 7 from J; bases not matched to a gene: 4. The CDR3 spells CASSLAEGTQYF. The CDR3 DNA follows: TGTGCCAGCAGCCTAGCGGAAGGGACCCAGTACTTC.

In DNA, the CDR3 is TGCGCCAGCGCCGTACAGTTGAACACTGAAGCTTTCTTT. Translation gives CASAVQLNTEAFF. The rearrangement links TRBV5-1 to TRBJ1-1; D not resolved. Trimming pared 7 bases from V and 0 bases from J, leaving 10 bases between. Germline V gene lookup returns CDR1 SGHRS and CDR2 YFSETQ. The CDR3 is made up of 13 amino acids.

This chain joins TRBV19 and TRBJ1-6; a weak D match, TRBD1 (5 bases). There are 15 residues in the CDR3. The germline gives CDR1 LNHDA, CDR2 SQIVND (reference sequence). The V end lost 2 bases, the J end lost 7 bases, and 12 bases lay between the germline ends. The CDR3 DNA reads as TGTGCCAGTAGTATACAGGGATCAGAAAATTCACCCCTCCACTTT. As protein: CASSIQGSENSPLHF.

Here the CDR3 reads CASSLGRVTGELFF. For the CDR3, the DNA is TGTGCCAGCAGCTTGGGCAGGGTCACCGGGGAGCTGTTTTTT. The genes are TRBV14 and TRBJ2-2; D is perhaps TRBD1 (5 bases). CDR3 length: 14 amino acids. Germline CDR1 is SGHDN and CDR2 is FVKESK. The V end was cut by 5 bases, the J end by 4 bases, with 11 bases between. The full variable domain, completed using reference TRBV14 and TRBJ2-2, is EAGVTQFPSHSVIEKGQTVTLRCDPISGHDNLYWYRRVMGKEIKFLLHFVKESKQDESGMPNNRFLAERTGGTYSTLKVQPAELEDSGVYFCASSLGRVTGELFFGEGSRLTVL.

The chain couples TRBV23-1 to TRBJ2-7; possibly TRBD1 or TRBD2 for D (6 bases each). TRBV23-1 carries the ORF label, with uncertain function. Trimming left V 6 bases short and J 0 bases short, with 21 bases between. The CDR3 consists of 17 residues. DNA for the CDR3: TGCGCCAGCAGCCCCCTCCGGGACACCGGGAGCTCCTACGAGCAGTACTTC. The encoded protein is CASSPLRDTGSSYEQYF.

The chain joins TRBV27 to TRBJ2-7, with 9 bases aligning to TRBD1. Germline values: CDR1 MNHEY, CDR2 SMNVEV (reference sequence). V trimming: 6 bases; J trimming: 1 base; junction bases outside the gene matches: 13. CDR3 length: 17 residues. The CDR3 loop is CASSLNTNRGLSYEQYF. The CDR3 DNA sequence: TGTGCCAGCAGCCTTAACACTAACAGGGGGCTTTCCTACGAGCAGTACTTC.

This clone was counted a single time. V usage is TRBV2 and J usage is TRBJ2-5, with TRBD1 identical over 10 bases. Germline lookup yields CDR1 SNHLY and CDR2 FYNNEI. With V trimmed by 5 bases and J by 1 base, 10 bases remained unmatched. This CDR3 has 17 amino acids. The DNA of the CDR3 is TGTGCCAGCAGTAAACTAATGGACAGGGGGTCCCAAGAGACCCAGTACTTC. Its protein product is CASSKLMDRGSQETQYF.

The table lists this clone with a count of one. The rearrangement uses TRBV19 and TRBJ1-5; D is ambiguous. This CDR3 comprises 13 residues. CDR1 and CDR2 from the germline V gene are LNHDA and SQIVND (reference sequence). V lost 7 bases and J 3 bases, leaving 10 bases between the germline ends. The CDR3 here is CASMSQFNQPQHF. The CDR3 DNA reads TGTGCCAGTATGAGTCAGTTCAATCAGCCCCAGCATTTT.

This chain links TRBV5-4 with TRBJ1-1; D is perhaps TRBD1 (5 bases). The CDR3 totals 14 residues. The germline V and J ends were trimmed by 0 bases and 8 bases, with 14 bases remaining between them. Germline CDR1 SGHNT, CDR2 YYREEE (reference sequence). CDR3 region: CASSLAGGYGEAFF. CDR3 nucleotide sequence: TGTGCCAGCAGCTTGGCGGGGGGATACGGAGAAGCTTTCTTT.

The rearrangement uses TRBV9 and TRBJ2-3, with D tentatively TRBD1 (6 bases). The CDR3 spans 14 residues. CDR1 is SGDLS, CDR2 YYNGEE, per germline. Trimming left V 0 bases short and J 7 bases short, with 12 bases between. The CDR3 DNA sequence: TGTGCCAGCAGCGTAGGGACAGTGGGAAATACGCAGTATTTT. It codes for CASSVGTVGNTQYF.

The V and J genes are TRBV5-1 and TRBJ1-3, with D hard to call. The CDR3 is 16 amino acids. V was trimmed by 0 bases and J by 0 bases, leaving 10 bases between them. Germline V CDR1 and CDR2: SGHRS, YFSETQ. In nucleotides, the CDR3 is TGCGCCAGCAGCTTGGATGCCGCGAGCTCTGGAAACACCATATATTTT. It encodes CASSLDAASSGNTIYF.

This sequence joins TRBV5-6 and TRBJ1-4, with D uncertain. Trimming shortened V by 3 bases and J by 7 bases, and 13 bases separated the two germline ends. Germline V gene sequence: CDR1 SGHDT, CDR2 YYEEEE. This CDR3 region has 14 residues. CDR3: CASSSERRREKLFF. In DNA, the CDR3 is TGTGCCAGCAGCTCAGAAAGACGGCGTGAAAAACTGTTTTTT.

This chain joins TRBV6-6 and TRBJ2-2; D gene unclear. V dropped 6 bases and J dropped 4 bases, with 9 bases sitting between them. Per the germline V gene, CDR1 is MNHNY and CDR2 is SVGAGI (reference sequence). The CDR3 loop spans 13 amino acids. The CDR3 DNA reads TGTGCCAGCAGGGTTCCGGGCACCGGGGAGCTGTTTTTT. It translates to CASRVPGTGELFF.

This clone has a single count. The chain carries TRBV5-1 and TRBJ2-3; weak D call: TRBD2 (5 bases). The CDR3 totals 15 residues. CDR1 is SGHRS and CDR2 is YFSETQ in the germline V gene. V dropped 2 bases and J dropped 6 bases, with 16 bases sitting between them. CDR3 in amino acids: CASSFQRGVGDTQYF. In DNA, the CDR3 is TGCGCCAGCAGCTTCCAACGGGGAGTGGGTGATACGCAGTATTTT. The full variable domain, with the rest looked up from reference TRBV5-1 and TRBJ2-3, is KAGVTQTPRYLIKTRGQQVTLSCSPISGHRSVSWYQQTPGQGLQFLFEYFSETQRNKGNFPGRFSGRQFSNSRSEMNVSTLELGDSALYLCASSFQRGVGDTQYFGPGTRLTVL.

This clone showed up just a few times. V gene TRBV30 combines with J gene TRBJ1-3, with 7 bases lining up with TRBD1. The germline gives CDR1 GTSNPN, CDR2 SVGIG (reference sequence). The V gene end was trimmed by 2 bases and the J gene end by 4 bases; junction bases not matched to a gene: 8. CDR3 length: 15 amino acids. The CDR3 DNA is TGTGCCTGGAGTATCTCGACAGGGAGGGGAAACACCATATATTTT. This translates into CAWSISTGRGNTIYF.

CDR3: CASSLVQQGNTEAFF. CDR3 bases: TGCGCCAGCAGCTTGGTTCAGCAAGGAAACACTGAAGCTTTCTTT. The chain is built from TRBV5-1 and TRBJ1-1; D gene ambiguous. CDR1 SGHRS and CDR2 YFSETQ come from the germline V gene. With 0 bases removed from V and 2 bases from J, the gap between germline ends came to 11 bases. The CDR3 is 15 amino acids.

The CDR3 nucleotides are TGTGCCAGCAGCCCAGCGGGTAGGCCCCAGTACTTC. Translating gives CASSPAGRPQYF. J is TRBJ2-5 and V is TRBV3-1 (or the pseudogene TRBV3-2), with a possible D match to TRBD2 (6 bases). The CDR3 spans 12 residues. The germline gives CDR1 LGHDT, CDR2 YNNKEL (reference sequence). Trimming removed 4 bases from V and 9 bases from J, with 12 bases in between.

The chain employs TRBV7-9 and TRBJ2-7; TRBD2 aligns across 9 bases. V shed 1 base and J 5 bases; nucleotides not matched to a gene: 6. Per germline, CDR1 SEHNR and CDR2 FQNEAQ (reference sequence). The CDR3 runs to 15 residues. For the CDR3, the DNA is TGTGCCAGCAGCTTAGGGGTGGTAGCGGGGGACGAGCAGTACTTC. It is translated as CASSLGVVAGDEQYF.